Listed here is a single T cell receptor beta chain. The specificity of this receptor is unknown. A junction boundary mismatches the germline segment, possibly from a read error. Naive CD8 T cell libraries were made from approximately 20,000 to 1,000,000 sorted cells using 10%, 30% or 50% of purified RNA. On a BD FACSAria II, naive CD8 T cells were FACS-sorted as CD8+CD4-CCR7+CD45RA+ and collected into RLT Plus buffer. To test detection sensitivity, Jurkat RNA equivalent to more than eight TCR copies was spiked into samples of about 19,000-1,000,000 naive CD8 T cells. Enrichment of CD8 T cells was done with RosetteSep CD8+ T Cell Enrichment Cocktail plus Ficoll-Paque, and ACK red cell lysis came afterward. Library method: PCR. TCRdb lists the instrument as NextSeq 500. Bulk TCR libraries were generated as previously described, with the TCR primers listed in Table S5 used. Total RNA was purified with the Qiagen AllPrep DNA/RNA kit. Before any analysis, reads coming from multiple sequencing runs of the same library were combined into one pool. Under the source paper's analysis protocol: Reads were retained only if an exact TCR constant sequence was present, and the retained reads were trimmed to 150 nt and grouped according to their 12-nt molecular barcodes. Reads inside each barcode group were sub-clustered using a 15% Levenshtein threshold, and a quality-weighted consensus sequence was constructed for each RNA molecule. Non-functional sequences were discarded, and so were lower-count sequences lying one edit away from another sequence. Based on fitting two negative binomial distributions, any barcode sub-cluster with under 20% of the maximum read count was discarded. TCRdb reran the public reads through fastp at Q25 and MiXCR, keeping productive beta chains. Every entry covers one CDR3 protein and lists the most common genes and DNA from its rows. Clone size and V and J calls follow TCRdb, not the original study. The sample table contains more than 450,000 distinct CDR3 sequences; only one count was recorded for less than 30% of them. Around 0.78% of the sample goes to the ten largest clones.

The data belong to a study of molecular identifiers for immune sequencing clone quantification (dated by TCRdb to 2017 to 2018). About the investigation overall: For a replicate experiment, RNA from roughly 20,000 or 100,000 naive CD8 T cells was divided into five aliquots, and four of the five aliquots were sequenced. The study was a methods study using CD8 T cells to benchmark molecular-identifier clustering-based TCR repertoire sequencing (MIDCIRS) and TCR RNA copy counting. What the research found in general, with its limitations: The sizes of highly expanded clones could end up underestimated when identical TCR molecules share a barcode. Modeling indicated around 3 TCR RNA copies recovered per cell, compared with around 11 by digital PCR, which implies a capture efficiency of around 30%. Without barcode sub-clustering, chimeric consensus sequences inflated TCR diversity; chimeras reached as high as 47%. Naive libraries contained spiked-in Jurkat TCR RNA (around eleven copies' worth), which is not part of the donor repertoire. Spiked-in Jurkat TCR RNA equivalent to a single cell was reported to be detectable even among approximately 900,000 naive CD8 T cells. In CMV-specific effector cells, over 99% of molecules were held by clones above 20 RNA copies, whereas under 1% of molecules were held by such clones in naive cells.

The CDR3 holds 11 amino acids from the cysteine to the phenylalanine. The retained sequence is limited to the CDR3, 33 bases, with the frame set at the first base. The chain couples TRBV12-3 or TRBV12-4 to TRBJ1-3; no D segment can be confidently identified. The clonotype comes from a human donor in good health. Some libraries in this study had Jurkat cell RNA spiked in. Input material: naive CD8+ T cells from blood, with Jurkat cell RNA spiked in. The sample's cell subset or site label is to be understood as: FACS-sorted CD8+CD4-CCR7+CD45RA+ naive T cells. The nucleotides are TGTGCCAGCAGTACTGGAGACACCACATATTTT. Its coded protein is CASSTGDTTYF.